These T cell receptor beta chains were read from a single sample in a study of blood T cell repertoires in COVID-19. Some clones are missing from TCRdb's copy, which holds only in-frame ones; the method was immunoSEQ multiplex PCR. The data contain 30,000 to 35,000 clones, 89% of them singletons. Sequencing was carried out using peripheral blood. These receptors were taken from a man older than 75 with acute or convalescent COVID-19. Each CDR3 is given without its conserved first and last residue. Each record gives: V gene, J gene, CDR3 protein.

>TRBV5-1|TRBJ2-5
ASSLGGQPYQETQY
>TRBV28|TRBJ2-7
ASRFESGTGKY
>TRBV6-4|TRBJ2-2
ASSGSDRGRAGELF
>TRBV18|TRBJ2-2
ASSPVLTTGELF
>TRBV5-1|TRBJ2-3
ASSRIAGTLTDTQY
>TRBV29-1|TRBJ2-5
SAGGGQETQY
>TRBV28|TRBJ2-7
ASSSPADSGMKPYEQY
>TRBV28|TRBJ1-1
ASRILTGGNTEAF
>TRBV5-4|TRBJ2-1
ASSLGLAGDTNEQF
>TRBV20-1|TRBJ2-5
SAGEGTQY
>TRBV6-5|TRBJ1-2
ASNSGLRRDYGYT